This T cell receptor (beta chain) was sequenced during a study of molecular identifiers for immune sequencing clone quantification. Findings and limits, study-wide: Highly expanded clone sizes could be underestimated through barcode sharing by identical TCR molecules.

The CDR3 is 16 amino acids. The V gene end was trimmed by 3 bases and the J gene end by 7 bases; junction bases not matched to a gene: 6. Germline-derived CDR1 and CDR2 are SEHNR and FQNEAQ (reference sequence). Preparation of the bulk TCR libraries relied on previously described methods and listed TCR primers. Each CDR3 protein gets one entry after TCRdb re-called the PCR reads with MiXCR. The data contain about 640,000 distinct CDR3 sequences, less than 20% of them singletons. Comment on this clonotype: Its antigen remains unknown.

This receptor was taken from a human donor in good health. Some libraries in this study had Jurkat cell RNA spiked in. Sequencing was done on a sample of naive CD8+ T cells from blood, with Jurkat cell RNA spiked in. Described subset: FACS-sorted CD8+CD4-CCR7+CD45RA+ naive T cells. V and J are TRBV7-9 and TRBJ1-6; the match to TRBD1 covers 10 bases. CDR3 amino acids: CASSFHPDRGNSPLHF. The CDR3 DNA reads TGTGCCAGCAGCTTCCATCCGGACAGGGGGAATTCACCCCTCCACTTT.